Listed below are T cell receptor beta chains from one sample, sequenced in a study of blood T cell repertoires in COVID-19. Repertoires were generated with immunoSEQ multiplex PCR, while TCRdb's copy carries only in-frame clones and drops some. Of about 120,000 clones detected, approximately 81% appear once; the ten largest clones hold about 3.8%. The sample consisted of peripheral blood. The source is a man between 60 and 75 years old with acute or convalescent COVID-19. Both conserved end residues are part of each CDR3. Each record gives: D gene, clone size, J gene, V gene, CDR3 DNA, CDR3 protein. A D gene is named only where the DNA matches it firmly. Size tells how often a clone was seen (once, few, many) or the class of an expanded clone, and some rows leave it out.

NA NA TRBJ2-5 TRBV18 TGTGCCAGCTCACCCTTTGGGCAGGGGTCAGGTTACCAAGAGACCCAGTACTTC CASSPFGQGSGYQETQYF
TRBD2 NA TRBJ2-1 TRBV9 TGTGCCAGCAGCGTAGCGCCTAGCGGGGGTCAATTGGAGCAGTTCTTC CASSVAPSGGQLEQFF
NA NA TRBJ1-5 TRBV27 TGTGCCAGCAGTCAGCAGGGCAATCAGCCCCAGCATTTT CASSQQGNQPQHF
NA NA TRBJ2-2 TRBV5-4 TGTGCCAGCAGCTTCTCCCCTTCCGGGGAGCTGTTTTTT CASSFSPSGELFF
NA NA TRBJ1-1 TRBV30 TGTGCCTGGAGTGGTCCCGATCTAGGATATGCTTTCTTT CAWSGPDLGYAFF
TRBD2 few TRBJ2-1 TRBV7-2 TGTGCCAGCAGTTTCCTAGCGGGAGGGCCAAGTGAGCAGTTCTTC CASSFLAGGPSEQFF
TRBD1 NA TRBJ1-2 TRBV3-1/TRBV3-2 TGTGCCAGCAGCCATAGAACAGGGGAAGGCTACACCTTC CASSHRTGEGYTF
NA NA TRBJ2-6 TRBV7-9 TGTGCCAGCAGCTCAGGGTCCTCTGGGGCCAACGTCCTGACTTTC CASSSGSSGANVLTF
TRBD2 NA TRBJ2-3 TRBV5-6 TGTGCCAGCAGCTTGTGGACTAGCGGGAGGAGTTCAGATACGCAGTATTTT CASSLWTSGRSSDTQYF
TRBD1 NA TRBJ1-4 TRBV2 TGTGCCAGCAGAGGTGACAGGGGAGTTAATGAAAAACTGTTTTTT CASRGDRGVNEKLFF
NA NA TRBJ2-5 TRBV20-1 TGCAGTGCTTTGGCCCAAGAGACCCAGTACTTC CSALAQETQYF
TRBD1 NA TRBJ2-7 TRBV12-3/TRBV12-4 TGTGCCAGCAGCCGGGACAGCACCTACGAGCAGTACTTC CASSRDSTYEQYF
NA many TRBJ2-2 TRBV12-3/TRBV12-4 TGTGCCAGCAGGGCCGGGGACACCGGGGAGCTGTTTTTT CASRAGDTGELFF
NA once TRBJ2-3 TRBV5-6 TGTGCCAGCAGCTCACAGGGTACAGATACGCAGTATTTT CASSSQGTDTQYF
NA few TRBJ2-7 TRBV7-6 TGTGCCAGCAGCTTAACGGGGGAACGCGAGCAGTACTTC CASSLTGEREQYF
NA few TRBJ2-3 TRBV5-1 TGCGCCAGCAGCTTGCCAACAGGTACCAGCACAGATACGCAGTATTTT CASSLPTGTSTDTQYF
NA NA TRBJ2-1 TRBV13 TGTGCCAGCAGCCGGGCAGGGGTTGAGCAGTTCTTC CASSRAGVEQFF
NA NA TRBJ2-5 TRBV12-5 TGTGCCTCGAGTGAAAAGAGGGCCCCCACAACGCCTAAAGAGACCCAGTACTTC CASSEKRAPTTPKETQYF
NA NA TRBJ1-1 TRBV12-3/TRBV12-4 TGTGCCAGCAGTTTTTTCGCGGGAGGAGCTTTCTTT CASSFFAGGAFF
NA NA TRBJ1-1 TRBV19 TGTGCCAGTAGCCAAAGGGAGCACACTGAAGCTTTCTTT CASSQREHTEAFF
NA NA TRBJ2-1 TRBV21-1 TGTGCCAGCAGCACCCGCTCTACTAGCGGGACATACAATGAGCAGTTCTTC CASSTRSTSGTYNEQFF
NA NA TRBJ1-4 TRBV6-5 TGTGCCAGCAGTTTCGGACAAGCTGAAAAACTGTTTTTT CASSFGQAEKLFF